The clone carrying this TCR beta chain occurred a few times. Each CDR3 protein gets one entry after TCRdb re-called the RT-PCR reads with MiXCR. The repertoire holds some 150,000 distinct CDR3 sequences, with about a third as singletons. The entry originates in a study of patients and donors after allogeneic stem cell transplantation. The V end was cut by 5 bases, the J end by 1 base, with 11 bases between. The germline V gene has CDR1 SGHVS and CDR2 FNYEAQ. The CDR3 covers 14 residues. Sequencing used blood, either unsorted or a sorted T cell fraction (not recorded which). This TCR derives from a human donor who was either an allogeneic HSCT recipient or a stem cell or donor lymphocyte infusion donor (not recorded which). It is not recorded whose cells these are; they may come from a transplant donor. The chain has TRBV7-6 and TRBJ1-1; D call uncertain. DNA of the CDR3: TGTGCCAGCAGCCGCGGTGGGAAGAACACTGAAGCTTTCTTT. Translation: CASSRGGKNTEAFF.